These 16 T cell receptor beta chains were all obtained from the same sample, sequenced in a study of T cells in Graves' hyperthyroidism and ophthalmopathy. Amplified regions were TCR beta CDR3 sequences from RNA transcripts. TCR CDR3 underwent first-round RT-PCR with the HTBI primer set. From the multiplex PCR reads, TCRdb called clonotypes with MiXCR, one entry per CDR3 protein. The sample includes about 400,000 distinct CDR3 sequences, less than 20% of them seen just once. The specimen sequenced was blood. These receptors were obtained from a woman aged 18-29 years with Graves' hyperthyroidism.

This clonotype was observed a handful of times. The V gene is TRBV9, the J gene TRBJ2-3, with 8 bases fitting TRBD1. V lost 2 bases to trimming and J lost 0 bases; unmatched junction nucleotides: 2. This CDR3 has 15 amino acids. Germline-derived CDR1 and CDR2 are SGDLS and YYNGEE. This CDR3 is CASSVQGASTDTQYF. For the CDR3, the DNA is TGTGCCAGCAGCGTCCAGGGGGCGAGCACAGATACGCAGTATTTT.

This clonotype was counted between two and nine times. The gene calls are TRBV25-1 and TRBJ1-4; D might be TRBD1 (5 bases). Germline V gene sequence: CDR1 MGHDK, CDR2 SYGVNS. The CDR3 runs to 14 residues. V lost 8 bases and J lost 7, with 17 bases in between. This CDR3 is CASADSLTGEKLFF. The CDR3 DNA reads as TGTGCCAGCGCAGACAGTCTAACAGGTGAAAAACTGTTTTTT.

This clonotype has ten or more counts. The CDR3 protein is CASSLNFYEQYF. CDR3 nucleotides: TGCGCCAGCAGCTTAAACTTCTACGAGCAGTACTTC. The chain recombines TRBV5-1 with TRBJ2-7; D uncertain. The CDR3 totals 12 residues. Germline CDR1 SGHRS, CDR2 YFSETQ. V lost 2 bases, J lost 3 bases, and 6 bases lay in between.

This clonotype was observed a handful of times. A much larger clone differs by one base, so this may be a read error. This rearrangement joins TRBV3-1 to TRBJ1-2; 9 bases are a match to TRBD1. CDR3 size: 15 residues. Germline CDR1 is LGHDT and CDR2 is YNNKEL (reference sequence). CDR3 protein: CASSQASGQGYGYAF. CDR3 nucleotides: TGTGCCAGCAGCCAAGCGTCGGGACAGGGATATGGCTACGCCTTC.

This clonotype was detected many times. The V and J genes are TRBV6-1 and TRBJ1-6; TRBD1 is a possible D gene (5 bases). V lost 7 bases, J lost 13 bases, and 23 bases lay in between. Looked up from germline, CDR1 is MNHNS and CDR2 is SASEGT. The CDR3 extends over 15 amino acids. The CDR3 nucleotides are TGTGCCAGCACTACAGGTCCCTACCTAATTACTCCCCTCCACTTT. This gives the protein CASTTGPYLITPLHF.

There are many counts of this clonotype. The rearrangement uses TRBV27 and TRBJ2-7; D is undetermined. Germline lookup yields CDR1 MNHEY and CDR2 SMNVEV (reference sequence). V was pared by 0 bases and J by 3 bases, with 6 bases between. This CDR3 region has 13 residues. The CDR3 spells CASSLSRNYEQYF. CDR3 in DNA: TGTGCCAGCAGTTTATCCAGGAACTACGAGCAGTACTTC.

This clonotype was seen repeatedly, ten times or more. The chain is built from TRBV3-1 and TRBJ1-1, with unresolved D. The V gene's germline CDR1 is LGHDT and CDR2 YNNKEL (reference sequence). The germline V and J ends were trimmed by 1 base and 0 bases, with 6 bases remaining between them. This CDR3 is built from 14 residues. The CDR3 nucleotides read TGTGCCAGCAGCCAAGCTGGGGTGAACACTGAAGCTTTCTTT. Translation gives CASSQAGVNTEAFF. The full variable domain, its missing parts supplied by reference TRBV3-1 and TRBJ1-1, is DTAVSQTPKYLVTQMGNDKSIKCEQNLGHDTMYWYKQDSKKFLKIMFSYNNKELIINETVPNRFSPKSPDKAHLNLHINSLELGDSAVYFCASSQAGVNTEAFFGQGTRLTVV.

This clonotype occurred many times. The V gene is TRBV7-6, the J gene TRBJ1-4; no reliable D call. Germline CDR1 SGHVS, CDR2 FNYEAQ. V dropped 1 base and J dropped 8 bases, with 11 bases sitting between them. The length of the CDR3 is 14 residues. The CDR3, as DNA: TGTGCCAGCAGCTTAGGGTGGGAGCGCGAAAAACTGTTTTTT. Its translation: CASSLGWEREKLFF.

This clonotype has at least ten counts. The chain recombines TRBV2 with TRBJ2-7; 8 positions agree with TRBD2. The length of the CDR3 is 12 residues. CDR1 SNHLY and CDR2 FYNNEI come from the germline V gene. The junction had 7 bases not matched to a gene; V was cut back by 10 bases and J by 5 bases. This CDR3 is CAIGGEGHEQYF. CDR3 in DNA: TGTGCCATCGGGGGGGAGGGGCACGAGCAGTACTTC.

This chain links TRBV19 with TRBJ2-1; 8 bases are a match to TRBD2. This CDR3 contains 13 residues. From germline, CDR1 is LNHDA and CDR2 SQIVND (reference sequence). Trimming cost V 10 bases and J 5 bases; bases outside gene matches: 7. CDR3 amino acids: CATAGGWDNEQFF. The CDR3 DNA reads as TGTGCCACCGCGGGGGGATGGGACAATGAGCAGTTCTTC.

This clonotype was recorded a few times. The chain joins TRBV4-1 to TRBJ2-7; tentatively, D is TRBD1 (6 bases). Germline CDR1 is MGHRA and CDR2 is YSYEKL. The CDR3 sequence is 14 residues long. Trimming pared 0 bases from V and 7 bases from J, leaving 13 bases between. CDR3 sequence reads: CASSQDRGIGEQYF. In DNA, the CDR3 is TGCGCCAGCAGCCAAGACAGGGGAATTGGAGAGCAGTACTTC.

In this sample, this clonotype turned up a few times. This rearrangement joins TRBV7-8 to TRBJ2-2; TRBD2 matches at 12 bases. Per the germline V gene, CDR1 is SGHVS and CDR2 is FQNEAQ. The length of the CDR3 is 22 residues. Trimming at V came to 2 bases and at J to 4 bases, leaving 20 bases not matched to a gene. CDR3 sequence reads: CASSLMVWLAGGPGLRTGELFF. The CDR3, as DNA: TGTGCCAGCAGCTTAATGGTGTGGCTAGCGGGAGGGCCTGGACTTCGCACCGGGGAGCTGTTTTTT.

This clonotype was observed many times. The J gene is TRBJ2-7, the V gene TRBV12-5; 7 nucleotides line up with TRBD1. The CDR3 runs 13 residues. Trimming took 7 bases from V and 1 from J; bases not matched to a gene: 4. Germline-derived CDR1 and CDR2 are LGHNT and FRNRAP. CDR3 in amino acids: CASVARGSYEQYF. DNA for the CDR3: TGTGCTAGTGTCGCCAGGGGGTCCTACGAGCAGTACTTC. Filled out from reference TRBV12-5 and TRBJ2-7, the complete variable domain reads DARVTQTPRHKVTEMGQEVTMRCQPILGHNTVFWYRQTMMQGLELLAYFRNRAPLDDSGMPKDRFSAEMPDATLATLKIQPSEPRDSAVYFCASVARGSYEQYFGPGTRLTVT.

V and J are TRBV12-3 or TRBV12-4 and TRBJ1-4; 8 nucleotides align to TRBD1. There are 13 residues in the CDR3. Losses at the gene ends were 8 bases for V and 8 bases for J; bases not matched to a gene: 7. CDR3 protein: CASLLQGAEKLFF. CDR3 nucleotide sequence: TGTGCCAGCCTCTTGCAGGGGGCGGAAAAACTGTTTTTT.

At least ten counts were recorded for this clonotype. The rearrangement joins TRBV6-1 to TRBJ1-4; 8 bases map to TRBD1. J gave up 8 bases and V 5 bases, and 7 bases lay outside the gene matches. The CDR3 length is 14 residues. CDR1 and CDR2 (germline): MNHNS, SASEGT. The CDR3 loop is CASSKGQGQEKLFF. DNA of the CDR3: TGTGCCAGCAGTAAAGGACAGGGACAGGAAAAACTGTTTTTT.

At least ten counts were recorded for this clonotype. The chain couples TRBV7-8 to TRBJ1-5; weak D call: TRBD1 (6 bases). Trimming left V 4 bases short and J 5 bases short, with 21 bases between. The CDR3 contains 17 residues. Germline assignment: CDR1 SGHVS and CDR2 FQNEAQ. The CDR3 DNA follows: TGTGCCAGCAGCTCCCGGGCCAGGGGCGAAGCTTATCAGCCCCAGCATTTT. It codes for CASSSRARGEAYQPQHF.